The next 14 T cell receptor beta chains were all read from a single sample in a study of blood T cell repertoires in COVID-19. Profiling relied on immunoSEQ multiplex PCR, and the TCRdb table lists in-frame clones only, not all of them. The sample records 250,000 to 300,000 clones, around three quarters being singletons. The sequenced sample was peripheral blood. The receptor source for this set is a woman of 80 years or more with acute or convalescent COVID-19.

J is TRBJ1-1 and V is TRBV3-1 (or the pseudogene TRBV3-2); 8 nucleotides align to TRBD1. The germline V gene has CDR1 LGHDT and CDR2 YNNKEL (reference sequence). The CDR3 has 13 residues. The V gene end was trimmed by 7 bases and the J gene end by 5 bases; junction bases not matched to a gene: 6. CDR3 loop: CASTRQGTTEAFF. CDR3 DNA sequence: TGTGCCAGCACTAGACAGGGGACGACTGAAGCTTTCTTT.

The chain links TRBV5-1 to TRBJ2-3; possible D gene TRBD2, 6 bases. Per germline, CDR1 SGHRS and CDR2 YFSETQ. The CDR3 runs to 14 residues. Trimming shortened V by 4 bases and J by 2 bases, and 11 bases separated the two germline ends. The CDR3 DNA is TGCGCCAGCAGCGGCGGGGACTCCACAGATACGCAGTATTTT. It yields the protein CASSGGDSTDTQYF. Looking up the rest from reference TRBV5-1 and TRBJ2-3 gives the full variable domain: KAGVTQTPRYLIKTRGQQVTLSCSPISGHRSVSWYQQTPGQGLQFLFEYFSETQRNKGNFPGRFSGRQFSNSRSEMNVSTLELGDSALYLCASSGGDSTDTQYFGPGTRLTVL.

Comment on this clone: A junction end diverges from the germline sequence, so it may reflect a read error. V usage is TRBV20-1 and J usage is TRBJ2-3; D remains unclear. This CDR3 has 10 amino acids. The V gene's germline CDR1 is DFQATT and CDR2 SNEGSKA (reference sequence). CDR3 sequence (DNA): TGCAGTGCTGGCACCGATACGCAGTATTTT. This translates into CSAGTDTQYF.

The CDR3 protein is CASSIEVGGAIGSYNEQFF. CDR3 bases: TGTGCCAGTAGTATAGAAGTCGGAGGGGCGATAGGTTCCTACAATGAGCAGTTCTTC. The V gene is TRBV19, the J gene TRBJ2-1; D perhaps matches TRBD2 (6 bases). The CDR3 contains 19 residues. V lost 0 bases, J lost 1 base, and 19 bases lay in between. Per germline, CDR1 LNHDA and CDR2 SQIVND (reference sequence).

As concerns this clone: This CDR3 is also generated by other DNA sequences in the sample. The rearrangement links TRBV20-1 to TRBJ1-2, with unresolved D. Trimming removed 3 bases at V and 5 bases at J, with 7 bases between. The CDR3 totals 11 residues. Per the germline V gene, CDR1 is DFQATT and CDR2 is SNEGSKA (reference sequence). The CDR3, as DNA: TGCAGTGCTAGGAGGGAATATGGCTACACCTTC. Translated: CSARREYGYTF.

The genes are TRBV14 and TRBJ1-6; weak D call: TRBD1 (6 bases). Germline CDR1 and CDR2: SGHDN and FVKESK. This CDR3 contains 16 residues. Trimming shortened V by 4 bases and J by 12 bases, and 22 bases separated the two germline ends. CDR3: CASSPVGRGRGGPLHF. DNA for the CDR3: TGTGCCAGCAGCCCCGTCGGGCGGGGGCGCGGGGGACCCCTCCACTTT. The entire variable domain, with the rest obtained from reference TRBV14 and TRBJ1-6, is as follows: EAGVTQFPSHSVIEKGQTVTLRCDPISGHDNLYWYRRVMGKEIKFLLHFVKESKQDESGMPNNRFLAERTGGTYSTLKVQPAELEDSGVYFCASSPVGRGRGGPLHFGNGTRLTVT.

V usage is TRBV6-5 and J usage is TRBJ1-1; 8 nucleotides match TRBD1. The CDR3 loop spans 16 amino acids. Trimming at V came to 2 bases and at J to 1 base, leaving 6 bases not matched to a gene. Per the germline V gene, CDR1 is MNHEY and CDR2 is SVGAGI. The CDR3 here is CASSYPTGVGNTEAFF. The CDR3 coding sequence is TGTGCCAGCAGTTACCCGACAGGGGTAGGGAACACTGAAGCTTTCTTT.

The rearrangement joins TRBV9 to TRBJ1-4; D is ambiguous. Trimming pared 0 bases from V and 0 bases from J, leaving 6 bases between. The CDR3 covers 15 residues. CDR1 and CDR2 (germline): SGDLS, YYNGEE. This CDR3 reads CASSVGPATNEKLFF. In DNA form, the CDR3 reads TGTGCCAGCAGCGTAGGGCCAGCAACTAATGAAAAACTGTTTTTT. The full variable domain, its missing parts supplied by reference TRBV9 and TRBJ1-4, is DSGVTQTPKHLITATGQRVTLRCSPRSGDLSVYWYQQSLDQGLQFLIQYYNGEERAKGNILERFSAQQFPDLHSELNLSSLELGDSALYFCASSVGPATNEKLFFGSGTQLSVL.

V and J are TRBV10-2 and TRBJ2-2; D remains ambiguous. CDR3 length: 14 residues. Germline V gene data show CDR1 as WSHSY and CDR2 as SAAADI. The V end was cut by 5 bases, the J end by 0 bases, with 7 bases between. The CDR3 protein is CASSPPTNTGELFF. In DNA, the CDR3 is TGCGCCAGCAGTCCCCCAACGAACACCGGGGAGCTGTTTTTT.

The chain uses TRBV7-9 and TRBJ2-3; weak D call: TRBD2 (5 bases). This CDR3 is built from 10 residues. Germline CDR1 reads SEHNR; CDR2 reads FQNEAQ (reference sequence). Deletions cut 7 bases from V and 13 bases from J, with 12 bases between. The CDR3 protein is CASTNSGEYF. DNA of the CDR3: TGTGCCAGCACCAATTCCGGGGAGTATTTT.

This chain joins TRBV19 and TRBJ1-2; D may be TRBD1 (5 bases). This CDR3 has 15 amino acids. In germline, CDR1 is LNHDA, CDR2 SQIVND (reference sequence). Trimming pared 1 base from V and 8 bases from J, leaving 17 bases between. CDR3 residues: CASSIGGTGRYGYTF. DNA for the CDR3: TGTGCCAGTAGTATAGGGGGAACAGGACGTTACGGCTACACCTTC.

The rearrangement joins TRBV5-1 to TRBJ1-6; 7 bases are shared with TRBD1. From germline, CDR1 is SGHRS and CDR2 YFSETQ. Germline trimming cut 0 bases from V and 4 bases from J; bases unmatched to any gene: 7. This CDR3 region has 17 residues. The CDR3, as DNA: TGCGCCAGCAGCTTGGATACCGGGACAGCATATAATTCACCCCTCCACTTT. Translation gives CASSLDTGTAYNSPLHF.

The V and J genes are TRBV6-6 and TRBJ1-5, with unresolved D. The germline V and J ends were trimmed by 6 bases and 6 bases, with 15 bases remaining between them. CDR1 and CDR2 (germline): MNHNY, SVGAGI (reference sequence). This CDR3 has 14 amino acids. Written as DNA, the CDR3 is TGTGCCAGCAGCGCGATTGGGGAGGGTCAGCCCCAGCATTTT. Amino acids: CASSAIGEGQPQHF.

V and J are TRBV2 and TRBJ1-1, with a weak D call TRBD1 (5 bases). Germline V gene lookup returns CDR1 SNHLY and CDR2 FYNNEI. This CDR3 comprises 15 residues. Trimming removed 1 base at V and 4 bases at J, with 13 bases between. The CDR3 loop is CASSEDLGGITEAFF. Written as DNA, the CDR3 is TGTGCCAGCAGTGAAGATTTGGGGGGGATCACTGAAGCTTTCTTT.